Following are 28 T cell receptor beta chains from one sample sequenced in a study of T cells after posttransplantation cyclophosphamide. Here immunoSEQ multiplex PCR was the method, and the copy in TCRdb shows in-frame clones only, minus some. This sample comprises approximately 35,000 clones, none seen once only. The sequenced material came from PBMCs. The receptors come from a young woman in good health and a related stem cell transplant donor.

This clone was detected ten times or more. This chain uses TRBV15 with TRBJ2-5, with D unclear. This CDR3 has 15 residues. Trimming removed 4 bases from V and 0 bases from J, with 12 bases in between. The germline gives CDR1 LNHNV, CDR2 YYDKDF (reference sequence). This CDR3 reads CATSTASSYQETQYF. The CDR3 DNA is TGTGCCACCAGCACCGCTTCCAGTTACCAAGAGACCCAGTACTTC.

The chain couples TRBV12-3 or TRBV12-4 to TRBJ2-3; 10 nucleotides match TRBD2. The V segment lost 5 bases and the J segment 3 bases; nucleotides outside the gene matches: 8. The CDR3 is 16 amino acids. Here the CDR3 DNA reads TGTGCCAGCAGTGCCCAGCGGGGGGGGATAACAGATACGCAGTATTTT. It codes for CASSAQRGGITDTQYF.

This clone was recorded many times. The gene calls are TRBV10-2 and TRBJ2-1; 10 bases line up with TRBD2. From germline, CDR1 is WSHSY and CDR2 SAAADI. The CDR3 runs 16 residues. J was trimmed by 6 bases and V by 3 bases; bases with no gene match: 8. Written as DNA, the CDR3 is TGCGCCAGCAGTGAAGCTAGCGGGGGTGCCAGCAATGAGCAGTTCTTC. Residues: CASSEASGGASNEQFF.

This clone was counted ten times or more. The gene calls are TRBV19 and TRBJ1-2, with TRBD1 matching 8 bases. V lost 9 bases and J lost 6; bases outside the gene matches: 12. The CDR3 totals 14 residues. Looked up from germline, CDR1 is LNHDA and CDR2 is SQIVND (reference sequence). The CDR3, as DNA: TGTGCCAGCCGAAGACAGGGGAGGTCGGATGGCTACACCTTC. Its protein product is CASRRQGRSDGYTF.

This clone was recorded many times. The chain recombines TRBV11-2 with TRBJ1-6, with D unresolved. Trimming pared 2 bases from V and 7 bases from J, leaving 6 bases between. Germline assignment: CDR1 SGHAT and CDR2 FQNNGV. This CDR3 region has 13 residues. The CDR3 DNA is TGTGCCAGCAGCTTAAAAGGGAATTCACCCCTCCACTTT. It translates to CASSLKGNSPLHF.

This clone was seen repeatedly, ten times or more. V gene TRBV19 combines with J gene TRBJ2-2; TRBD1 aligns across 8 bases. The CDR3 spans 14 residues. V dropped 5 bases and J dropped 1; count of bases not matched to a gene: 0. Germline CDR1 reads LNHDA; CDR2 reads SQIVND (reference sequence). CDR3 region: CASSGQGNTGELFF. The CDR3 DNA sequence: TGTGCCAGTAGTGGACAGGGGAACACCGGGGAGCTGTTTTTT.

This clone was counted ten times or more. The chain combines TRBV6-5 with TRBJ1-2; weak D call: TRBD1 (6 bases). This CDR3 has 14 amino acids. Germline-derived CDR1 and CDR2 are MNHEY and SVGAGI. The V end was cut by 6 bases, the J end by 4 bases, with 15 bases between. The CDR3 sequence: CASRLYRDTYGYTF. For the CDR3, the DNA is TGTGCCAGCAGACTGTACAGGGATACCTATGGCTACACCTTC.

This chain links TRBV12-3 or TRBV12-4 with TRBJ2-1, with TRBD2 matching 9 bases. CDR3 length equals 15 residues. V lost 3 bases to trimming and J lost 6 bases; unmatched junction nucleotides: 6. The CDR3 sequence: CASSFASGAVNEQFF. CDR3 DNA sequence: TGTGCCAGCAGTTTTGCTAGCGGGGCAGTCAATGAGCAGTTCTTC.

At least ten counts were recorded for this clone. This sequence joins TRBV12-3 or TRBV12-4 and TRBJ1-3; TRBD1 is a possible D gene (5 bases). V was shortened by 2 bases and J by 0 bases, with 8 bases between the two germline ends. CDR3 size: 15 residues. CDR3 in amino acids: CASSLTGVSGNTIYF. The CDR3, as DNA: TGTGCCAGCAGTTTAACAGGCGTCTCTGGAAACACCATATATTTT.

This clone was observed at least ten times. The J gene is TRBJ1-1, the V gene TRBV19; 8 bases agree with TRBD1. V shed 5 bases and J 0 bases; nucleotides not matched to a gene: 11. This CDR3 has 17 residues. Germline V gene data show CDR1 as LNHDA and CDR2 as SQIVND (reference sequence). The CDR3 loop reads CASSLPTGASVNTEAFF. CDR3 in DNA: TGTGCCAGTAGTCTGCCGACAGGGGCATCGGTGAACACTGAAGCTTTCTTT.

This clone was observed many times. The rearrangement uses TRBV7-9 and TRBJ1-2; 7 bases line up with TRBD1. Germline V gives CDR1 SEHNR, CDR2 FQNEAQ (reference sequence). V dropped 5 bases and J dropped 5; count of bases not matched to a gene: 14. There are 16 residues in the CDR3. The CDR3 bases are TGTGCCAGCAGCCAAACCGACAGGGCTGGTTGGTATGGCTACACCTTC. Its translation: CASSQTDRAGWYGYTF.

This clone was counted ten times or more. In DNA, the CDR3 is TGTGCCAGCAGCTTAGTTAAGGGGAACTATGGCTACACCTTC. It translates to CASSLVKGNYGYTF. V and J are TRBV7-2 and TRBJ1-2; tentative D call: TRBD1 (5 bases). V was trimmed by 1 base and J by 2 bases, leaving 8 bases between them. Germline CDR1 is SGHTA and CDR2 is FQGNSA. The length of the CDR3 is 14 residues.

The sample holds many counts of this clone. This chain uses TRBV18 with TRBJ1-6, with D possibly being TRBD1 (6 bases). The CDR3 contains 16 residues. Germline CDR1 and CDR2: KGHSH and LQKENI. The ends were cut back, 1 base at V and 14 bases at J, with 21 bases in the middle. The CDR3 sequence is CASSPQARREKGALHF. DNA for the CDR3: TGTGCCAGCTCACCACAGGCGCGGCGGGAGAAGGGGGCCCTCCACTTT.

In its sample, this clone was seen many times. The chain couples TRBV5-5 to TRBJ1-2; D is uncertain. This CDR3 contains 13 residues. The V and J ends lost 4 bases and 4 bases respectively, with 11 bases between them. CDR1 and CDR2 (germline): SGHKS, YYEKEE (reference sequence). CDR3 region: CASSPDTAYGYTF. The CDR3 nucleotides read TGTGCCAGCAGCCCCGACACGGCCTATGGCTACACCTTC.

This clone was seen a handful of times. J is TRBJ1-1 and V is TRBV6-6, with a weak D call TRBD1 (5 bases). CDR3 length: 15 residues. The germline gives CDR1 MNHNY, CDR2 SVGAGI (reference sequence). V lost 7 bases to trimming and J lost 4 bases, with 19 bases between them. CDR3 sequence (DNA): TGTGCCAGCATCCACGAGTGGGGCGGAAGCACTGAAGCTTTCTTT. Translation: CASIHEWGGSTEAFF.

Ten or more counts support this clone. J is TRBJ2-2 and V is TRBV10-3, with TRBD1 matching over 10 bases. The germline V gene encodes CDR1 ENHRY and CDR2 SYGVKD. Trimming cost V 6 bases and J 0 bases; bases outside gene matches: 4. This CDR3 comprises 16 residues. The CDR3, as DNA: TGTGCCATCAGGACAGGGGGCTTTTCGAACACCGGGGAGCTGTTTTTT. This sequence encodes CAIRTGGFSNTGELFF.

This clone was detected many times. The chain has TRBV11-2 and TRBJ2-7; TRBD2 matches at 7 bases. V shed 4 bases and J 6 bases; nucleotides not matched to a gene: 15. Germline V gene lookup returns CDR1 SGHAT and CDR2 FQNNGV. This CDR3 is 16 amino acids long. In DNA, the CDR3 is TGTGCCAGCAGCTGGAAGGTTAGCGGGTCTTGGGGCGAGCAGTACTTC. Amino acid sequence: CASSWKVSGSWGEQYF.

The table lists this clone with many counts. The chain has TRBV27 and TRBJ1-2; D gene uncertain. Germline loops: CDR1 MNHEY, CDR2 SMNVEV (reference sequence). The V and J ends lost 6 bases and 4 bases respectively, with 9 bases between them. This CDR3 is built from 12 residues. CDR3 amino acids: CASSNRGYGYTF. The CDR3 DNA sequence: TGTGCCAGCAGCAACCGGGGCTATGGCTACACCTTC.

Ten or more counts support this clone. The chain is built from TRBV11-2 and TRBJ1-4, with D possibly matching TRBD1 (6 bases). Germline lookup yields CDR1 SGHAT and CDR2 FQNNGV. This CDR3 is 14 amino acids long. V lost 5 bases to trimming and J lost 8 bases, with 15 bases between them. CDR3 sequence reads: CASSLHRVGEKLFF. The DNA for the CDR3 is TGTGCCAGCAGCCTACACAGGGTCGGCGAAAAACTGTTTTTT.

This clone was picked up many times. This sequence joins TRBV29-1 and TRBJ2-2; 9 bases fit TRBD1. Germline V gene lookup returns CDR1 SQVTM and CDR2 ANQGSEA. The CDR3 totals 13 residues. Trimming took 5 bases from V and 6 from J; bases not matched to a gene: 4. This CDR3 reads CSVPGQGSGELFF. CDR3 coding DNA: TGCAGCGTTCCGGGACAGGGTTCCGGGGAGCTGTTTTTT.

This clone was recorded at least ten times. In DNA form, the CDR3 reads TGTGCCAGCAGCGACCCGGGGGAGCAGTACTTC. Protein: CASSDPGEQYF. The V and J genes are TRBV2 and TRBJ2-7; D might be TRBD2 (5 bases). Germline V gene sequence: CDR1 SNHLY, CDR2 FYNNEI. Trimming removed 6 bases at V and 7 bases at J, with 10 bases between. CDR3 length equals 11 residues. Full variable domain (missing parts from reference TRBV2 and TRBJ2-7): EPEVTQTPSHQVTQMGQEVILRCVPISNHLYFYWYRQILGQKVEFLVSFYNNEISEKSEIFDDQFSVERPDGSNFTLKIRSTKLEDSAMYFCASSDPGEQYFGPGTRLTVT.

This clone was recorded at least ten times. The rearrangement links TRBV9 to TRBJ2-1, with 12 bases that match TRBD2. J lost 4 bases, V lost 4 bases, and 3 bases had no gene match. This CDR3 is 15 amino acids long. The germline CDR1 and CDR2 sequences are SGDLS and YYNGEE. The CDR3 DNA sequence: TGTGCCAGCAGCTCGGGGACTAGCGGGTACAATGAGCAGTTCTTC. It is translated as CASSSGTSGYNEQFF.

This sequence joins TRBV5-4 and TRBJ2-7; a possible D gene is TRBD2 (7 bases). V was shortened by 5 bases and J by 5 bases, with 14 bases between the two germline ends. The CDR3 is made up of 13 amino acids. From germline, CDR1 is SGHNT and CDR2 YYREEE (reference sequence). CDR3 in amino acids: CASSQRGGDEQYF. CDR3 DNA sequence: TGTGCCAGCAGTCAACGAGGGGGGGACGAGCAGTACTTC.

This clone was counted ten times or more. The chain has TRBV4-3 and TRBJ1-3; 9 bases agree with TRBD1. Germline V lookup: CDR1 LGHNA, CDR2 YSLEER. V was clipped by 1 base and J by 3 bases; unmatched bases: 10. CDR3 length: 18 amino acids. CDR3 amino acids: CASSQVPGTGSFGNTIYF. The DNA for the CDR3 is TGCGCCAGCAGCCAAGTCCCCGGGACAGGGTCGTTTGGAAACACCATATATTTT.

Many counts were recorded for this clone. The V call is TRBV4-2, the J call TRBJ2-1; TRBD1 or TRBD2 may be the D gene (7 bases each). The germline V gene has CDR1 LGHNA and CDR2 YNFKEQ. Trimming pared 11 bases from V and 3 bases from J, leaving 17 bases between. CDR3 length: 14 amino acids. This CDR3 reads CAVGEGQIYNEQFF. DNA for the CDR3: TGTGCCGTGGGGGAGGGACAGATCTACAATGAGCAGTTCTTC.

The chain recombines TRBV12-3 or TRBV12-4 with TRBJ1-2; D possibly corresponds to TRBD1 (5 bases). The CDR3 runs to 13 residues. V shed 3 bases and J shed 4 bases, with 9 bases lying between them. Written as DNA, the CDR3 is TGTGCCAGCAGTTTTGCCGGGGGCTATGGCTACACCTTC. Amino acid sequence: CASSFAGGYGYTF.

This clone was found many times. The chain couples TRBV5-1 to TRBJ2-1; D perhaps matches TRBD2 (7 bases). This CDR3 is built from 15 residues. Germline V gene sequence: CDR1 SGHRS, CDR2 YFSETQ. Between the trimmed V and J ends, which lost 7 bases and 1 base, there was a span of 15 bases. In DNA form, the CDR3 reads TGCGCCAGCCTCCCACAGGGAGGGTCCTACAATGAGCAGTTCTTC. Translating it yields CASLPQGGSYNEQFF.

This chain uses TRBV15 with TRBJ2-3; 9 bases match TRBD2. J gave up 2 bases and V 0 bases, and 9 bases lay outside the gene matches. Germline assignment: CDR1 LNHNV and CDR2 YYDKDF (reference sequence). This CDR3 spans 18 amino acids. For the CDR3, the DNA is TGTGCCACCAGCAGAGATAGGAGCGGGGGGCCGAACACAGATACGCAGTATTTT. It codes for CATSRDRSGGPNTDTQYF.